These T cell receptor beta chains were read from a single sample in a study of vaccination and CD4 T cells after COVID-19. For these receptors, no antigen is known. Each CDR3 protein gets one entry after TCRdb re-called the PCR reads with MiXCR. The repertoire holds about 26,000 distinct CDR3 sequences, with less than 65% as singletons. Sample: CD4+ T cells from blood, cultured in vitro. The receptors shown here come from a human donor who had recovered from COVID-19. Both conserved end residues are part of each CDR3. The D gene is left open where the match is weak. Only some rows state a clone size, as once, few, many or a class for expanded clones.

d_gene	abundance	v_gene	j_gene	CDR3nt	CDR3aa
TRBD1	few	TRBV6-1	TRBJ1-5	TGTGCCAGCAGTGATATGTCCCCGGGACAGGGGATCAATCAGCCCCAGCATTTT	CASSDMSPGQGINQPQHF
TRBD2	.	TRBV12-3/TRBV12-4	TRBJ2-3	TGTGCCAGCAGCCTGAGCGGGACTAGCACAGATACGCAGTATTTT	CASSLSGTSTDTQYF
.	.	TRBV25-1	TRBJ1-2	TGTGCCAGCAGTGAAGTGGGGGCGATTACTGGCTACACCTTC	CASSEVGAITGYTF
.	.	TRBV7-2	TRBJ1-6	TGTGCCAGCAGCCCCCTTGGCAATTCACCCCTCCACTTT	CASSPLGNSPLHF
.	once	TRBV27	TRBJ1-4	TGTGCCAGCAGTTTACACCGTGGCAGAAACAATGAAAAACTGTTTTTT	CASSLHRGRNNEKLFF
TRBD1	.	TRBV7-9	TRBJ1-5	TGTGCCAGCAGCCTGGGACAGGGGGCATCTCGCAATCAGCCCCAGCATTTT	CASSLGQGASRNQPQHF
.	once	TRBV7-9	TRBJ1-1	TGTGCCAGCAGCTTAGTCGTTAACACTGAAGCTTTCTTT	CASSLVVNTEAFF
TRBD1	.	TRBV7-3	TRBJ1-1	TGTGCCAGCAGCTCCGGACAGGGGAGGTTCTCTGAAGCTTTCTTT	CASSSGQGRFSEAFF
.	.	TRBV6-2/TRBV6-3	TRBJ1-5	TGTGCCAGCAGTTACAAGCGCCCATCCCTGGAGCCCCAGCATTTT	CASSYKRPSLEPQHF
.	few	TRBV20-1	TRBJ2-3	TGCAGTGCTAGTCGGCGGTTTACAGATACGCAGTATTTT	CSASRRFTDTQYF
.	once	TRBV20-1	TRBJ2-7	TGCAGTGCTAGAGATGGAGAGAGGGTGGTCAGGTTTAGCGAGCAGTACTTC	CSARDGERVVRFSEQYF
TRBD1	.	TRBV7-6	TRBJ2-7	TGTGCCAGCAGCCCACAGACAGGGGGAGGTGGCGAGCAGTACTTC	CASSPQTGGGGEQYF
TRBD1	.	TRBV7-2	TRBJ2-4	TGTGCCAGCAGCCCGCGCCAGCTGGACAGGGGTAAATATCGAAGATACTTC	CASSPRQLDRGKYRRYF
.	.	TRBV9	TRBJ1-3	TGTGCCAGCAGCCCGGGGAGGGACAGAAACACCATATATTTT	CASSPGRDRNTIYF
TRBD2	few	TRBV20-1	TRBJ2-5	TGCAGTGCAAGATGGACTAGCGGACAAGAGACCCAGTACTTC	CSARWTSGQETQYF
.	.	TRBV6-2/TRBV6-3	TRBJ2-5	TGTGCCAGCAGCATGAACAGGAGGGCCCAGTACTTC	CASSMNRRAQYF
.	.	TRBV11-3	TRBJ2-5	TGTGCCAGCAGCTTAGGGGGGGTGGCCCTGGCCCAAGAGACCCAGTACTTC	CASSLGGVALAQETQYF
.	few	TRBV12-3/TRBV12-4	TRBJ1-6	TGTGCCAGCAGCTACTATAATTCACCCCTCCACTTT	CASSYYNSPLHF
.	.	TRBV19	TRBJ2-3	TGTGCCAGTAGTTCCATACAGGGAACAGATACGCAGTATTTT	CASSSIQGTDTQYF
.	few	TRBV10-3	TRBJ1-1	TGTGCCATCAGTGTCTCTAAGGGGGGGGCCAGAACTGAAGCTTTCTTT	CAISVSKGGARTEAFF
.	.	TRBV4-1	TRBJ2-1	TGCGCCAGCAGCCAAGCGCAGGATTGGGGCGCAAAGAGCTCCTACAATGAGCAGTTCTTC	CASSQAQDWGAKSSYNEQFF
.	.	TRBV7-8	TRBJ2-3	TGTGCCAGCAGCTTTAGGGAACTTAGCACAGATACGCAGTATTTT	CASSFRELSTDTQYF
.	.	TRBV15	TRBJ2-7	TGTGCCACCAGCAATCAGGACGGCCCCTACGAGCAGTACTTC	CATSNQDGPYEQYF
TRBD1	.	TRBV29-1	TRBJ1-5	TGCAGCGTTAGACAGGGGCTGGGTCATCAGCCCCAGCATTTT	CSVRQGLGHQPQHF
.	.	TRBV27	TRBJ1-3	TGTGCCAGCAGTCCGGGTTCAGGGTCTGGAAACACCATATATTTT	CASSPGSGSGNTIYF
TRBD1	.	TRBV12-3/TRBV12-4	TRBJ1-2	TGTGCCAGCAGTTCCCGACAGGGACAAAATGGCTACACCTTC	CASSSRQGQNGYTF
.	few	TRBV6-1	TRBJ1-5	TGTGCCAGCAGTCCCACGTGGGGTTTACATCAGCCCCAGCATTTT	CASSPTWGLHQPQHF
.	.	TRBV6-5	TRBJ1-5	TGTGCCAGCAGTTACGTGGGGGGTCAGCCCCAGCATTTT	CASSYVGGQPQHF
.	.	TRBV6-1	TRBJ1-5	TGTGCCGGCAGTCCCCGCGGTTGGGGAGGCAATCAGCCCCAGCATTTT	CAGSPRGWGGNQPQHF
TRBD1	.	TRBV6-1	TRBJ1-5	TGTGCCGGCGGGTCGGGACAGGGATGGGGGGAAAGTCAGCCCCAGCATTTT	CAGGSGQGWGESQPQHF
TRBD2	.	TRBV20-1	TRBJ2-5	TGCAGTGCTAGAGAGAAACCGACTAGCTTTGGCGGGCCCCAGTACTTC	CSAREKPTSFGGPQYF
TRBD2	few	TRBV10-2	TRBJ2-2	TGCGCCAGCAGTGAGGCCCGACTAGCGGGAAGGACCGGGGAGCTGTTTTTT	CASSEARLAGRTGELFF
.	few	TRBV20-1	TRBJ1-5	TGCAGTGCTGCGAATCCTAGCAATCAGCCCCAGCATTTT	CSAANPSNQPQHF
.	few	TRBV20-1	TRBJ2-5	TGCAGCACGACTGGGGGGCAGGAGACCCAGTACTTC	CSTTGGQETQYF
.	.	TRBV30	TRBJ1-5	TGTGCCTGGAGTTCCGGGACACTTGGCCAGCCCCAGCATTTT	CAWSSGTLGQPQHF
TRBD1	.	TRBV6-1	TRBJ1-5	TGTGCCAGCAAATCAAACCTGGGACAGGGGATTTTAGGCAATCAGCCCCAGCATTTT	CASKSNLGQGILGNQPQHF
.	.	TRBV7-6	TRBJ1-1	TGTGCCAGCAAAGCCGTGAACACTGAAGCTTTCTTT	CASKAVNTEAFF
TRBD1	.	TRBV19	TRBJ2-2	TGTGCCAGTAGCCTCCGGGACAGTCCATCGAACACCGGGGAGCTGTTTTTT	CASSLRDSPSNTGELFF
TRBD1	medium-sized	TRBV27	TRBJ1-2	TGTGCCAGCAGTTTACGGGCGACAGGGGTTGGGGGCTATGGCTACACCTTC	CASSLRATGVGGYGYTF
.	.	TRBV27	TRBJ1-1	TGTGCCAGCACGAACCGAGTGAACACTGAAGCTTTCTTT	CASTNRVNTEAFF
.	.	TRBV7-7	TRBJ1-3	TGTGCTAGCAGCTTAGGGGGGGCTAGTGGAAACACCATATATTTT	CASSLGGASGNTIYF
.	few	TRBV7-2	TRBJ2-2	TGTGCCAGCAGCTTATACTCCACCGGGGAGCTGTTTTTT	CASSLYSTGELFF
.	.	TRBV7-8	TRBJ2-2	TGTGCCAGCAGCTTAGCGGGGGGCGGGGAGCTGTTTTTT	CASSLAGGGELFF
.	few	TRBV7-9	TRBJ1-5	TGTGCCAGCAGCTTCGACGCAAGCAATCAGCCCCAGCATTTT	CASSFDASNQPQHF
.	.	TRBV28	TRBJ1-1	TGTGCCAGCACCCCCAGCTCGGGAGGGAACACTGAAGCTTTCTTT	CASTPSSGGNTEAFF